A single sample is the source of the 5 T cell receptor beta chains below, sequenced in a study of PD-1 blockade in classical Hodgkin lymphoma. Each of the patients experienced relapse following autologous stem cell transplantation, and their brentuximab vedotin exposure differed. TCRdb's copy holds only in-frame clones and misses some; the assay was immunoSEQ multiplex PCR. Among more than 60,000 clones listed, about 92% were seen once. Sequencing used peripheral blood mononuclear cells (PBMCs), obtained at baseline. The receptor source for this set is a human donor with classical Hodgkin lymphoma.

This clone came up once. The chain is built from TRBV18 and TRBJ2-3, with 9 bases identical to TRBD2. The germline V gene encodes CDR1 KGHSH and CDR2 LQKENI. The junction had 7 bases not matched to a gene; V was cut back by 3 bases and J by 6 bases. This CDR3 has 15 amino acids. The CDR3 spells CASSPGLAIMDTQYF. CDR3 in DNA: TGTGCCAGCTCACCTGGACTAGCGATTATGGATACGCAGTATTTT.

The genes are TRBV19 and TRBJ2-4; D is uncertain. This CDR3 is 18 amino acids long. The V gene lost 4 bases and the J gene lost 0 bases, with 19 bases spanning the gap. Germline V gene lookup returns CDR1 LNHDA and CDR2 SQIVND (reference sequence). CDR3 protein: CASSSLVPESLAKNIQYF. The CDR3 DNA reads TGTGCCAGTAGTAGCCTCGTCCCGGAGTCACTAGCCAAAAACATTCAGTACTTC.

CDR3 coding DNA: TGTGCCAGCAGTCTGCAGCGGTACGAGCAGTACTTC. Translating gives CASSLQRYEQYF. The chain couples TRBV28 to TRBJ2-7; D might be TRBD2 (5 bases). Germline values: CDR1 MDHEN, CDR2 SYDVKM. The V gene lost 5 bases and the J gene lost 4 bases, with 9 bases spanning the gap. The CDR3 runs 12 residues. Full variable domain (missing parts from reference TRBV28 and TRBJ2-7): DVKVTQSSRYLVKRTGEKVFLECVQDMDHENMFWYRQDPGLGLRLIYFSYDVKMKEKGDIPEGYSVSREKKERFSLILESASTNQTSMYLCASSLQRYEQYFGPGTRLTVT.

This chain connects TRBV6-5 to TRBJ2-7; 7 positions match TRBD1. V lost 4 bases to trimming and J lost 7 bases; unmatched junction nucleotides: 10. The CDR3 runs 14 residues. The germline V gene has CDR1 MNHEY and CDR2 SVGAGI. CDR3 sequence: CASSSQGDLQEQYF. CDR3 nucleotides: TGTGCCAGCAGTTCTCAGGGGGACCTCCAGGAGCAGTACTTC.

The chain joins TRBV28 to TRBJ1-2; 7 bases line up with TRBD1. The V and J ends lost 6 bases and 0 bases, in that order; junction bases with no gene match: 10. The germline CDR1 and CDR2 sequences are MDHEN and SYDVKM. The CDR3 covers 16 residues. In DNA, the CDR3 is TGTGCCAGCAGCCCCAAGTGGGACAGCCCTAACTATGGCTACACCTTC. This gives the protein CASSPKWDSPNYGYTF.